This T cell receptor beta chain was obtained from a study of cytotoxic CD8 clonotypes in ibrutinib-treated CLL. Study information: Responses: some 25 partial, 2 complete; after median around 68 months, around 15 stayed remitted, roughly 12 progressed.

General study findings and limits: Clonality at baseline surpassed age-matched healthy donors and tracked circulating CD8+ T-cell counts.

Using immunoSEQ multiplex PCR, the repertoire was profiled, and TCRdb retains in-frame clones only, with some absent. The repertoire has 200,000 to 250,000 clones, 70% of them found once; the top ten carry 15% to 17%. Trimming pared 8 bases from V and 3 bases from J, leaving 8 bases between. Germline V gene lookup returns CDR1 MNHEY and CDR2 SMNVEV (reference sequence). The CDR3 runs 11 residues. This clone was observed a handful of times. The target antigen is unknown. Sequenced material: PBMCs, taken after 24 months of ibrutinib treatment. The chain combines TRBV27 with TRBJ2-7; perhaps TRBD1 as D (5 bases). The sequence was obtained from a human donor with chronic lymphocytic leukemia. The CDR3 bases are TGTGCCAGCGGGGCTTTCTACGAGCAGTACTTC. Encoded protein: CASGAFYEQYF.